A single sample is the source of the 7 T cell receptor beta chains below, sequenced in a study of OX40 agonist ivuxolimab in advanced cancers. The method was immunoSEQ multiplex PCR; TCRdb's version includes in-frame clones alone and lacks a portion of them. This sample has tens of thousands of clones, with 80% to 90% found just once. The sequencing here drew on CD4+ or CD8+ T cells sorted from blood, taken in a trial of the OX40 agonist ivuxolimab. These receptors all come from an adult with an advanced solid tumor such as melanoma, head and neck, liver or kidney cancer.

The V gene is TRBV9, the J gene TRBJ2-3; 7 nucleotides match TRBD2. Trimming removed 2 bases from V and 2 bases from J; junction bases left unmatched: 8. This CDR3 spans 16 amino acids. CDR1 and CDR2 (germline): SGDLS, YYNGEE. CDR3 DNA sequence: TGTGCCAGCAGCGTGGTGGGCGGGGGATACACAGATACGCAGTATTTT. It translates to CASSVVGGGYTDTQYF.

This chain uses TRBV19 with TRBJ1-2; 9 nucleotides agree with TRBD1. Losses at the gene ends were 6 bases for V and 8 bases for J; bases not matched to a gene: 7. Germline V gene sequence: CDR1 LNHDA, CDR2 SQIVND (reference sequence). The CDR3 length is 13 residues. CDR3 in DNA: TGTGCCAGTAGACCGGGACAGGGAGGAGGCTACACCTTC. Encoded protein: CASRPGQGGGYTF.

The chain has TRBV11-2 and TRBJ2-7, with a possible D match to TRBD2 (7 bases). V gave up 4 bases and J gave up 8 bases, with 21 bases separating them. The CDR3 consists of 15 residues. Germline lookup yields CDR1 SGHAT and CDR2 FQNNGV. CDR3 in amino acids: CASSSRHGGGEQQYF. DNA of the CDR3: TGTGCCAGCAGCTCCCGACATGGGGGGGGCGAACAGCAGTACTTC.

The chain carries TRBV7-8 and TRBJ2-7; TRBD1 matches 7 bases. Germline CDR1 is SGHVS and CDR2 is FQNEAQ. The trim removed 2 bases at V and 4 bases at J, leaving 5 bases unmatched. The CDR3 has 14 amino acids. CDR3 sequence: CASSLNRGRYEQYF. CDR3 DNA sequence: TGTGCCAGCAGCTTAAATAGGGGGCGGTACGAGCAGTACTTC.

DNA of the CDR3: TGCAGCGTTGTCAGGGGATTCTACGAGCAGTACTTC. This codes for CSVVRGFYEQYF. The V call is TRBV29-1, the J call TRBJ2-7, with TRBD1 as a possible D gene (6 bases). Deletions cut 4 bases from V and 3 bases from J, with 10 bases between. Germline CDR1 and CDR2: SQVTM and ANQGSEA. There are 12 residues in the CDR3.

The chain carries TRBV30 and TRBJ1-4, with D unclear. Looked up from germline, CDR1 is GTSNPN and CDR2 is SVGIG (reference sequence). The V and J ends lost 5 bases and 4 bases respectively, with 17 bases between them. CDR3 length equals 15 residues. CDR3 loop: CAWVPRETLNEKLFF. The CDR3 DNA sequence: TGTGCCTGGGTGCCTCGAGAAACCCTTAATGAAAAACTGTTTTTT. The whole variable domain, filled in from reference TRBV30 and TRBJ1-4, reads SQTIHQWPATLVQPVGSPLSLECTVEGTSNPNLYWYRQAAGRGLQLLFYSVGIGQISSEVPQNLSASRPQDRQFILSSKKLLLSDSGFYLCAWVPRETLNEKLFFGSGTQLSVL.

J is TRBJ2-6 and V is TRBV6-1; 7 bases fit TRBD1. The length of the CDR3 is 17 residues. Unmatched junction bases numbered 4, after V lost 2 bases and J lost 0 bases. The V gene's germline CDR1 is MNHNS and CDR2 SASEGT. DNA of the CDR3: TGTGCCAGCAGTGAAAGGGGGCGGTTCTCTGGGGCCAACGTCCTGACTTTC. Protein: CASSERGRFSGANVLTF.